This passage covers 10 T cell receptor beta chains from one sample sequenced in a study of CD8+ T cells in alopecia areata. TCR sequencing used cDNA made by reverse transcription of extracted RNA. Using immunoSEQ multiplex PCR, the repertoire was profiled, and TCRdb retains in-frame clones only, with some absent. The sample records 170,000 or so clones, around 63% being singletons. Source: CD4+ T cells sorted from blood, taken at week 0. Source of these receptors: a human donor with alopecia areata.

This clone showed up just a few times. The V and J genes are TRBV10-2 and TRBJ2-5; the D gene could be TRBD1 or TRBD2 (5 bases each). Trimming took off 4 bases at V and 5 bases at J, with 5 bases between the two ends. CDR3 length: 11 residues. Germline CDR1 is WSHSY and CDR2 is SAAADI. The CDR3 protein is CASSGGETQYF. In DNA, the CDR3 is TGCGCCAGCAGTGGGGGGGAGACCCAGTACTTC.

This clone was detected only once. The chain employs TRBV29-1 and TRBJ1-2; D perhaps matches TRBD1 (6 bases). The CDR3 loop spans 11 amino acids. The ends were cut back, 6 bases at V and 9 bases at J, with 14 bases in the middle. Germline V CDR1 and CDR2: SQVTM, ANQGSEA. CDR3 bases: TGCAGCGTCGACACGGGACATAGCTACACCTTC. This translates into CSVDTGHSYTF.

The rearrangement joins TRBV9 to TRBJ2-1; 8 nucleotides agree with TRBD1. The CDR3 totals 17 residues. The V segment lost 4 bases and the J segment 9 bases; nucleotides outside the gene matches: 18. Germline V gene data show CDR1 as SGDLS and CDR2 as YYNGEE. The CDR3 DNA follows: TGTGCCAGCAGCCCCAAGGACAGGGCGAGGGTAGTAGGTGAGCAGTTCTTC. It encodes CASSPKDRARVVGEQFF. The variable domain in full, with the rest retrieved from reference TRBV9 and TRBJ2-1, is DSGVTQTPKHLITATGQRVTLRCSPRSGDLSVYWYQQSLDQGLQFLIQYYNGEERAKGNILERFSAQQFPDLHSELNLSSLELGDSALYFCASSPKDRARVVGEQFFGPGTRLTVL.

The V and J genes are TRBV10-1 and TRBJ2-7; 10 positions match TRBD1. Unmatched junction bases numbered 5, after V lost 3 bases and J lost 3 bases. The germline V gene encodes CDR1 WNHNN and CDR2 SYGVQD (reference sequence). This CDR3 region has 15 residues. The CDR3: CASSDHGTGVYEQYF. The DNA of the CDR3 is TGCGCCAGCAGTGATCACGGGACAGGGGTCTACGAGCAGTACTTC.

The rearrangement joins TRBV9 to TRBJ1-2; D remains unclear. The CDR3 has 14 residues. Trimming removed 0 bases from V and 4 bases from J, with 10 bases in between. CDR1 SGDLS and CDR2 YYNGEE come from the germline V gene. The CDR3, as DNA: TGTGCCAGCAGCGTAGGGGAGGGAACCTATGGCTACACCTTC. As protein: CASSVGEGTYGYTF.

This rearrangement joins TRBV29-1 to TRBJ2-3; D is perhaps TRBD1 or TRBD2 (5 bases each). Per germline, CDR1 SQVTM and CDR2 ANQGSEA. Trimming took 7 bases from V and 4 from J, leaving 12 bases between them. The CDR3 consists of 12 residues. CDR3 loop: CSEGTASDTQYF. CDR3 DNA: TGCAGCGAGGGGACGGCCTCAGATACGCAGTATTTT.

This clone was counted between two and nine times. The chain has TRBV5-5 and TRBJ2-6; D is uncertain. From germline, CDR1 is SGHKS and CDR2 YYEKEE (reference sequence). V shed 2 bases and J shed 1 base, with 7 bases lying between them. This CDR3 is 15 amino acids long. The CDR3 sequence is CASSFRVSGANVLTF. The DNA of the CDR3 is TGTGCCAGCAGCTTTAGGGTATCTGGGGCCAACGTCCTGACTTTC. The full variable domain, rest sourced from reference TRBV5-5 and TRBJ2-6, is DAGVTQSPTHLIKTRGQQVTLRCSPISGHKSVSWYQQVLGQGPQFIFQYYEKEERGRGNFPDRFSARQFPNYSSELNVNALLLGDSALYLCASSFRVSGANVLTFGAGSRLTVL.

This clone was seen repeatedly, ten times or more. This sequence joins TRBV4-3 and TRBJ2-1; a possible D gene is TRBD1 (5 bases). Germline V gives CDR1 LGHNA, CDR2 YSLEER. Trimming removed 0 bases at V and 4 bases at J, with 10 bases between. The CDR3 extends over 15 amino acids. The CDR3 here is CASSQDQGSYNEQFF. Written as DNA, the CDR3 is TGCGCCAGCAGCCAAGATCAGGGATCATACAATGAGCAGTTCTTC.

This chain uses TRBV7-9 with TRBJ2-5; D unresolved. CDR1 and CDR2 from the germline V gene are SEHNR and FQNEAQ (reference sequence). V shed 1 base and J shed 5 bases, with 11 bases lying between them. The CDR3 is 14 residues long. CDR3 in amino acids: CASSLDRVGETQYF. The DNA of the CDR3 is TGTGCCAGCAGCTTAGATCGGGTAGGGGAGACCCAGTACTTC.

Regarding this clone: This specimen includes other DNA sequences encoding the same CDR3. The J gene is TRBJ1-2, the V gene TRBV28; D is unresolved. Trimming shortened V by 3 bases and J by 2 bases, and 4 bases separated the two germline ends. The CDR3 spans 12 residues. Germline lookup yields CDR1 MDHEN and CDR2 SYDVKM. CDR3 sequence: CASSLSNYGYTF. In nucleotides, the CDR3 is TGTGCCAGCAGTTTGTCAAACTATGGCTACACCTTC.